This entry lists 24 T cell receptor beta chains sequenced from one sample in a study of T cell responses to AZD1222 COVID-19 vaccine. Repertoires were generated with immunoSEQ multiplex PCR, while TCRdb's copy carries only in-frame clones and drops some. The data hold about 140,000 clones, with 88% observed a single time. The sample consisted of peripheral blood, taken 28 days after the second AZD1222 dose. The source is an adult who received the AZD1222 COVID-19 vaccine.

This chain links TRBV6-5 with TRBJ1-1; D is ambiguous. V was pared by 2 bases and J by 4 bases, with 8 bases between. CDR1 and CDR2 from the germline V gene are MNHEY and SVGAGI. The CDR3 extends over 13 amino acids. The CDR3 protein is CASSYQRGTEAFF. The CDR3 DNA reads TGTGCCAGCAGTTACCAACGGGGCACTGAAGCTTTCTTT.

The rearrangement links TRBV6-4 to TRBJ2-5; D uncertain. The CDR3 loop spans 18 amino acids. Germline V gene lookup returns CDR1 MRHNA and CDR2 SNTAGT. V gave up 0 bases and J gave up 3 bases, with 20 bases separating them. Written as DNA, the CDR3 is TGTGCCAGCAGTGACTCGATGCATGTGGGCCTACCTAAAGAGACCCAGTACTTC. Amino acid sequence: CASSDSMHVGLPKETQYF.

The chain joins TRBV5-1 to TRBJ2-1, with 10 bases fitting TRBD2. From germline, CDR1 is SGHRS and CDR2 YFSETQ. CDR3 size: 15 residues. V lost 5 bases, J lost 0 bases, and 2 bases stayed unmatched. The CDR3 region has the DNA TGCGCCAGCAGACTAGCGGGGTCCTCCTACAATGAGCAGTTCTTC. This gives the protein CASRLAGSSYNEQFF.

CDR3 region: CASSVGGLQPQHF. Here the CDR3 DNA reads TGTGCCAGCAGCGTAGGAGGGCTTCAGCCCCAGCATTTT. The J gene is TRBJ1-5, the V gene TRBV9; no clear D gene. The CDR3 extends over 13 amino acids. V lost 0 bases to trimming and J lost 6 bases, with 7 bases between them. Germline CDR1 and CDR2: SGDLS and YYNGEE.

This clone was picked up one time. This chain's CDR3 is CAWSVQMGAGAYTDTQYF. As DNA, the CDR3 is TGTGCCTGGAGTGTACAAATGGGAGCGGGAGCCTACACAGATACGCAGTATTTT. The chain uses TRBV30 and TRBJ2-3; 8 bases fit TRBD2. The germline V gene has CDR1 GTSNPN and CDR2 SVGIG (reference sequence). The CDR3 is 18 amino acids. With 0 bases clipped from V and 2 bases from J, the junction kept 13 bases outside the gene matches.

This clone has just one count. V gene TRBV7-6 combines with J gene TRBJ1-1; the D gene is possibly TRBD1 (5 bases). Deletions cut 5 bases from V and 4 bases from J, with 14 bases between. CDR1 SGHVS and CDR2 FNYEAQ come from the germline V gene. The CDR3 consists of 14 residues. The CDR3 protein is CASSKAQGITEAFF. CDR3 DNA sequence: TGTGCCAGCAGCAAAGCTCAGGGTATCACTGAAGCTTTCTTT.

V and J are TRBV24-1 and TRBJ1-1; tentatively, D is TRBD1 (5 bases). Germline CDR1 reads KGHDR; CDR2 reads SFDVKD. Deletions cut 0 bases from V and 5 bases from J, with 6 bases between. The CDR3 contains 13 residues. The CDR3 loop is CATSDLGATEAFF. In DNA, the CDR3 is TGTGCCACCAGTGATTTGGGGGCGACTGAAGCTTTCTTT.

This clone was seen only once. This sequence joins TRBV7-6 and TRBJ1-1; D perhaps matches TRBD1 (6 bases). The germline CDR1 and CDR2 sequences are SGHVS and FNYEAQ. The ends were cut back, 0 bases at V and 6 bases at J, with 14 bases in the middle. This CDR3 spans 15 amino acids. The CDR3 sequence: CASSLARQGWAEAFF. CDR3 coding DNA: TGTGCCAGCAGCTTAGCGCGGCAGGGGTGGGCTGAAGCTTTCTTT.

The chain carries TRBV7-3 and TRBJ2-2; 9 bases line up with TRBD1. The trim removed 2 bases at V and 8 bases at J, leaving 6 bases unmatched. The CDR3 extends over 15 amino acids. The germline V gene has CDR1 SGHTA and CDR2 FQGTGA. CDR3 residues: CASSLATGGSGELFF. CDR3 DNA sequence: TGTGCCAGCAGCTTAGCCACAGGGGGCTCGGGGGAGCTGTTTTTT.

This chain joins TRBV11-2 and TRBJ1-3; 7 bases are a match to TRBD1. Germline V gene lookup returns CDR1 SGHAT and CDR2 FQNNGV. J was trimmed by 0 bases and V by 5 bases; bases with no gene match: 13. The CDR3 totals 18 residues. In DNA form, the CDR3 reads TGTGCCAGCAGCCCAAGGGGCGCAGGGGGGGACTCTGGAAACACCATATATTTT. It specifies CASSPRGAGGDSGNTIYF. Variable domain in full (rest from reference TRBV11-2 and TRBJ1-3): EAGVAQSPRYKIIEKRQSVAFWCNPISGHATLYWYQQILGQGPKLLIQFQNNGVVDDSQLPKDRFSAERLKGVDSTLKIQPAKLEDSAVYLCASSPRGAGGDSGNTIYFGEGSWLTVV.

This chain links TRBV30 with TRBJ1-5; unclear D gene. This CDR3 region has 13 residues. Germline CDR1 and CDR2: GTSNPN and SVGIG (reference sequence). V was shortened by 2 bases and J by 6 bases, with 11 bases between the two germline ends. CDR3 amino acids: CAWSREGGQPQHF. For the CDR3, the DNA is TGTGCCTGGAGTCGGGAGGGTGGTCAGCCCCAGCATTTT.

J is TRBJ2-5 and V is TRBV28; 10 nucleotides line up with TRBD2. From germline, CDR1 is MDHEN and CDR2 SYDVKM. J lost 3 bases, V lost 5 bases, and 6 bases had no gene match. The CDR3 spans 15 residues. The CDR3 coding sequence is TGTGCCAGCAGTGGATCCGGGACTAGCGAAGAGACCCAGTACTTC. Its translation is CASSGSGTSEETQYF.

V gene TRBV5-5 combines with J gene TRBJ2-1; a weak D match, TRBD1 (5 bases). This CDR3 region has 14 residues. Germline CDR1 reads SGHKS; CDR2 reads YYEKEE (reference sequence). The V end lost 0 bases, the J end lost 5 bases, and 9 bases lay between the germline ends. The CDR3 is CASSLARANNEQFF. CDR3 DNA sequence: TGTGCCAGCAGCTTGGCCAGGGCAAACAATGAGCAGTTCTTC.

The V gene is TRBV28, the J gene TRBJ1-1, with D possibly matching TRBD1 (6 bases). Trimming pared 7 bases from V and 5 bases from J, leaving 14 bases between. Germline CDR1 is MDHEN and CDR2 is SYDVKM. The CDR3 totals 13 residues. The CDR3, as DNA: TGTGCCAGCATTCTGGACAGTCTTACTGAAGCTTTCTTT. Its protein is CASILDSLTEAFF. The full variable domain, with the rest looked up from reference TRBV28 and TRBJ1-1, is DVKVTQSSRYLVKRTGEKVFLECVQDMDHENMFWYRQDPGLGLRLIYFSYDVKMKEKGDIPEGYSVSREKKERFSLILESASTNQTSMYLCASILDSLTEAFFGQGTRLTVV.

The V call is TRBV9, the J call TRBJ1-2, with D perhaps TRBD1 (5 bases). The V end lost 0 bases, the J end lost 2 bases, and 8 bases lay between the germline ends. Germline lookup yields CDR1 SGDLS and CDR2 YYNGEE. The CDR3 runs to 14 residues. CDR3 bases: TGTGCCAGCAGCGTAGCTACAGGCAACTATGGCTACACCTTC. This translates into CASSVATGNYGYTF. Combining the CDR3 with reference TRBV9 and TRBJ1-2 gives the whole variable domain DSGVTQTPKHLITATGQRVTLRCSPRSGDLSVYWYQQSLDQGLQFLIQYYNGEERAKGNILERFSAQQFPDLHSELNLSSLELGDSALYFCASSVATGNYGYTFGSGTRLTVV.

The chain uses TRBV4-2 and TRBJ1-3; TRBD1 aligns across 7 bases. The CDR3 totals 17 residues. Germline CDR1 is LGHNA and CDR2 is YNFKEQ. V lost 4 bases, J lost 1 base, and 10 bases stayed unmatched. CDR3 protein: CASSLSNRQGSGNTIYF. CDR3 nucleotide sequence: TGTGCCAGCAGCCTCTCCAACCGACAGGGATCTGGAAACACCATATATTTT.

The chain links TRBV12-3 or TRBV12-4 to TRBJ1-6, with no clear D. The V end was cut by 6 bases, the J end by 0 bases, with 3 bases between. This CDR3 comprises 13 residues. The CDR3 nucleotides read TGTGCCAGCAGGAGCTCCTATAATTCACCCCTCCACTTT. As protein: CASRSSYNSPLHF.

This CDR3 reads CASSLQMDTEAFF. The CDR3 DNA follows: TGTGCCAGCAGCCTCCAAATGGACACTGAAGCTTTCTTT. V usage is TRBV7-3 and J usage is TRBJ1-1; D remains unclear. This CDR3 has 13 amino acids. Germline values: CDR1 SGHTA, CDR2 FQGTGA. V was trimmed by 5 bases and J by 3 bases, leaving 10 bases between them.

The chain combines TRBV23-1 with TRBJ1-2, with unresolved D. TRBV23-1 is placed among ORFs of uncertain function. With 4 bases removed from V and 0 bases from J, the gap between germline ends came to 15 bases. This CDR3 has 16 residues. The CDR3 DNA sequence: TGCGCCAGCAGTCGCTATCGACTTGTAGCTAACTATGGCTACACCTTC. Protein sequence: CASSRYRLVANYGYTF.

The rearrangement joins TRBV28 to TRBJ1-1; D gene ambiguous. CDR3 size: 13 residues. Germline CDR1 MDHEN, CDR2 SYDVKM. V lost 6 bases to trimming and J lost 1 base, with 9 bases between them. CDR3: CASRPHGNTEAFF. CDR3 bases: TGTGCCAGCAGACCCCACGGGAACACTGAAGCTTTCTTT.

This rearrangement joins TRBV7-3 to TRBJ2-3; the D gene could be TRBD1 or TRBD2 (6 bases each). The CDR3 consists of 14 residues. CDR1 and CDR2 (germline): SGHTA, FQGTGA. V gave up 0 bases and J gave up 5 bases, with 9 bases separating them. This CDR3 is CASSLTGGLDTQYF. The CDR3 nucleotides are TGTGCCAGCAGCTTAACAGGGGGACTAGATACGCAGTATTTT.

This chain connects TRBV9 to TRBJ2-7; D not resolved. This CDR3 region has 15 residues. Between the trimmed V and J ends, which lost 0 bases and 3 bases, there was a span of 13 bases. Germline V CDR1 and CDR2: SGDLS, YYNGEE. The CDR3 bases are TGTGCCAGCAGCGTAGCTTCCGAGCCCGTCTACGAGCAGTACTTC. This encodes CASSVASEPVYEQYF.

This chain links TRBV27 with TRBJ1-5; D is possibly TRBD1 (5 bases). The CDR3 runs 13 residues. CDR1 MNHEY and CDR2 SMNVEV come from the germline V gene (reference sequence). Trimming shortened V by 6 bases and J by 5 bases, and 11 bases separated the two germline ends. CDR3 bases: TGTGCCAGCAGCAGGGAGGGCCATCAGCCCCAGCATTTT. This translates into CASSREGHQPQHF.

This chain uses TRBV30 with TRBJ1-3; TRBD1 aligns across 7 bases. Losses at the gene ends were 8 bases for V and 4 bases for J; bases not matched to a gene: 14. The CDR3 spans 15 residues. Germline CDR1 is GTSNPN and CDR2 is SVGIG (reference sequence). The CDR3 is CAVGLSRGLGNTIYF. The CDR3, as DNA: TGTGCCGTGGGACTTAGTAGGGGGCTGGGAAACACCATATATTTT.